Following are 5 T cell receptor beta chains from one sample sequenced in a study of blood T cell repertoires in COVID-19. Measured with immunoSEQ multiplex PCR; TCRdb has only the in-frame clones, and not every one. Counted here are about 220,000 clones, around 83% occurring once; the ten biggest clones make up roughly a tenth. The sample was peripheral blood. These receptors were taken from a woman aged 45 to 65 with COVID-19, enrolled during active disease.

This chain connects TRBV5-1 to TRBJ2-5, with a tentative D call TRBD2 (5 bases). The germline V gene has CDR1 SGHRS and CDR2 YFSETQ. V lost 3 bases and J 2 bases, leaving 11 bases between the germline ends. This CDR3 comprises 14 residues. The CDR3 region is CASSSRGIQETQYF. CDR3 coding DNA: TGCGCCAGCAGCTCACGGGGAATTCAAGAGACCCAGTACTTC.

The rearrangement uses TRBV5-3 and TRBJ2-7, with 9 bases lining up with TRBD2. TRBV5-3 is flagged as an ORF with uncertain function. After removal of 2 bases from V and 6 bases from J, the junction contained 12 bases not matched to a gene. The CDR3 covers 16 residues. CDR3 amino acids: CARSLTGRGGPREQYF. The CDR3 DNA sequence: TGTGCCAGAAGCTTAACGGGGCGGGGGGGGCCGCGCGAGCAGTACTTC.

The chain couples TRBV19 to TRBJ1-2; D unclear. Trimming removed 5 bases at V and 8 bases at J, with 12 bases between. This CDR3 has 12 residues. The germline V gene encodes CDR1 LNHDA and CDR2 SQIVND (reference sequence). DNA for the CDR3: TGTGCCAGTAGTGAGGGAGGTAGCGGCTACACCTTC. Amino acid sequence: CASSEGGSGYTF.

V usage is TRBV9 and J usage is TRBJ1-3; 7 nucleotides line up with TRBD1. V was clipped by 7 bases and J by 1 base; unmatched bases: 8. Germline assignment: CDR1 SGDLS and CDR2 YYNGEE. This CDR3 comprises 15 residues. Written as DNA, the CDR3 is TGTGCCAGCGCGACGACAGGGCTATCTGGAAACACCATATATTTT. As protein: CASATTGLSGNTIYF.

This clone turned up a few times. The chain couples TRBV11-2 to TRBJ1-1; D uncertain. The V end was cut by 5 bases, the J end by 2 bases, with 15 bases between. Germline lookup yields CDR1 SGHAT and CDR2 FQNNGV. This CDR3 has 15 amino acids. The CDR3 sequence: CASSPRLEGNTEAFF. The CDR3, as DNA: TGTGCCAGCAGCCCCCGCCTCGAGGGAAACACTGAAGCTTTCTTT.